The present entry profiles one TCR beta chain with its context. A second about 7 to 11 cycle PCR used barcoded and J-beta primers. TCRdb redid the calling of the 5' RACE reads with MiXCR, one entry per CDR3 protein. The repertoire includes approximately 940,000 distinct CDR3 sequences, about 48% of them detected once, and 10% to 15% sits in the top ten. This specimen comes from a study of blood T cells in healthy people across ages. CDR1 and CDR2 from the germline V gene are LGHDT and YNNKEL (reference sequence). V was shortened by 1 base and J by 11 bases, with 14 bases between the two germline ends. This CDR3 contains 13 residues.

The sequencing sample was made of blood. The rearrangement uses TRBV3-1 and TRBJ2-5; D remains unclear. This clonotype was sampled from a young man in good health. CDR3 nucleotide sequence: TGTGCCAGCAGCCAAGGTAAAGTAAATGAGCAGTACTTC. It translates to CASSQGKVNEQYF.